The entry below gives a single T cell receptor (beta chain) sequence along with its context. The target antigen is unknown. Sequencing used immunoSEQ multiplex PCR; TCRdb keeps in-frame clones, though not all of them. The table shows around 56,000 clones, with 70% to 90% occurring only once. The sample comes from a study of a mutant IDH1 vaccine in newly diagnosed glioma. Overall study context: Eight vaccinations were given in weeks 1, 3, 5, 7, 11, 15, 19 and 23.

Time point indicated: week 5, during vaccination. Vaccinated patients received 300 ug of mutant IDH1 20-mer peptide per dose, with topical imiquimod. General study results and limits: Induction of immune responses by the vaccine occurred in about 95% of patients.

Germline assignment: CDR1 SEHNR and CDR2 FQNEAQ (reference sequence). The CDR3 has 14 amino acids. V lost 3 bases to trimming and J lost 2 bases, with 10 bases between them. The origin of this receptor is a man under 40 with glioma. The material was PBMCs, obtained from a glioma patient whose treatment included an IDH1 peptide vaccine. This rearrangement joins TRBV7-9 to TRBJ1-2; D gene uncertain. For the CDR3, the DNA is TGTGCCAGCAGCTTTCCGGTAGGGAACTATGGCTACACCTTC. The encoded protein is CASSFPVGNYGYTF.